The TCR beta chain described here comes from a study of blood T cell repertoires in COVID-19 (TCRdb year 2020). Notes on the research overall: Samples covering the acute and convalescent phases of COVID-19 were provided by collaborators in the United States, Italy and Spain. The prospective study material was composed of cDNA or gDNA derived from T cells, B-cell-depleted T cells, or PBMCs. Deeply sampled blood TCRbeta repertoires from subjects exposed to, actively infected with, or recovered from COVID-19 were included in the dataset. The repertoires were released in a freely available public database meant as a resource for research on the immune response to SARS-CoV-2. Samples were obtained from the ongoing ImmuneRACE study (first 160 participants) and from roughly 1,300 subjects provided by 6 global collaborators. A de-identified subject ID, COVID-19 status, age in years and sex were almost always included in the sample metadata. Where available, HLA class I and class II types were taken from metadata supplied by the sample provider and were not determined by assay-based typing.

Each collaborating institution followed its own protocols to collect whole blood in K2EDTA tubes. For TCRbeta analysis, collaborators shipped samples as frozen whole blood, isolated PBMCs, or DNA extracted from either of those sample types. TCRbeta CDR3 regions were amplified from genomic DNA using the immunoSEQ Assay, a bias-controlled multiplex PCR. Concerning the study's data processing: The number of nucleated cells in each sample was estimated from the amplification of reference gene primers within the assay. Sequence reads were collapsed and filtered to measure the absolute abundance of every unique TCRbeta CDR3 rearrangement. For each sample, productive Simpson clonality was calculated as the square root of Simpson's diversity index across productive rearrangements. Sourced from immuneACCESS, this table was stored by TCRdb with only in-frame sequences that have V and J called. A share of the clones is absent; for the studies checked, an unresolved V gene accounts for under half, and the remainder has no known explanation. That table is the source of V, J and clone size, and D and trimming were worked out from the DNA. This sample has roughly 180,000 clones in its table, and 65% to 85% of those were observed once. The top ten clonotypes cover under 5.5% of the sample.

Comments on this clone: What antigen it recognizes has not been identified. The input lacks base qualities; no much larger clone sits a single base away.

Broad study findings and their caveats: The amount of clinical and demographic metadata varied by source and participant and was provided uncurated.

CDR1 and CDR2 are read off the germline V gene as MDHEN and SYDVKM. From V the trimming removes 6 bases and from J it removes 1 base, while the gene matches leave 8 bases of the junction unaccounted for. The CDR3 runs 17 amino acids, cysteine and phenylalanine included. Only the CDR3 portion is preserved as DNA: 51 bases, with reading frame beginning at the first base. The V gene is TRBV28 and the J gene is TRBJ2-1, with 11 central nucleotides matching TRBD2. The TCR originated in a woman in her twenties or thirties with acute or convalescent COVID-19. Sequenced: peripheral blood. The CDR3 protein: CASRETSGTGSYNEQFF. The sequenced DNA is TGTGCCAGCAGGGAGACTAGCGGGACCGGTTCCTACAATGAGCAGTTCTTC.